The rows below give T cell receptor beta chains drawn from one sample of a study of early T cells in non-severe SARS-CoV-2 infection. MiXCR, run by TCRdb on the 5' RACE reads, gives a single entry per CDR3 protein. The data show about 46,000 distinct CDR3 sequences, 5.4% seen once. Material: whole blood, obtained at baseline. These receptors were obtained from an adult who was a healthcare worker with PCR-confirmed SARS-CoV-2 infection or an uninfected control (not recorded which). CDR3s include the opening cysteine and the closing phenylalanine or tryptophan. Fields, in order: J gene, clone size, D gene, V gene, CDR3 DNA, CDR3 protein. A D gene is named only where the DNA matches it firmly. The size of a clone is reported for some rows only, either as once, few or many, or as a class for expanded clones.

TRBJ1-4 | many | TRBD1 | TRBV7-9 | TGTGCCAGCAGCTTGGGGGACAGTCGTGAAAAACTGTTTTTT | CASSLGDSREKLFF
TRBJ1-2 | many | TRBD1 | TRBV28 | TGTGCCAGCAGGGACAGGGGGTTTTATGGCTACACCTTC | CASRDRGFYGYTF
TRBJ2-5 | many | TRBD2 | TRBV18 | TGTGCCAGCTCACCATCCGAACTAGCGGGATTCCAAGAGACCCAGTACTTC | CASSPSELAGFQETQYF
TRBJ2-7 | many | . | TRBV5-1 | TGCGCCAGCAGACCACGGGGGCCTACCTCCTACGAGCAGTACTTC | CASRPRGPTSYEQYF
TRBJ1-4 | many | . | TRBV2 | TGTGCCATTGCCAGGGGAGGAGGTGAAAAACTGTTTTTT | CAIARGGGEKLFF
TRBJ2-5 | many | . | TRBV28 | TGTGCCAGCGGGGTCTCCCAAATTCAAGAGACCCAGTACTTC | CASGVSQIQETQYF
TRBJ2-1 | . | TRBD2 | TRBV11-2 | TGTGCCAGCAGCTCCCGGGGCACTAGCGGATTCTACAATGAGCAGTTCTTC | CASSSRGTSGFYNEQFF
TRBJ2-5 | many | . | TRBV7-2 | TGTGCCAGCAGCTTAGCGGGACAACTCCAAGAGACCCAGTACTTC | CASSLAGQLQETQYF
TRBJ2-5 | many | . | TRBV9 | TGTGCCAGCAGCGTAGATCCTAGCGAGGTCGAGACCCAGTACTTC | CASSVDPSEVETQYF
TRBJ2-1 | many | . | TRBV20-1 | TGCAGTGCTAGAGGACAGTTTTACAATGAGCAGTTCTTC | CSARGQFYNEQFF
TRBJ2-7 | . | . | TRBV5-1 | TGCGCCAGCAGCTTGGCCCTGCCGAGCTCCTACGAGCAGTACTTC | CASSLALPSSYEQYF
TRBJ2-3 | many | . | TRBV6-5 | TGTGCCAGCAGCACCCGGACTCCGCCAGATACGCAGTATTTT | CASSTRTPPDTQYF
TRBJ2-7 | many | . | TRBV20-1 | TGCAGTGCTAGGGGCAGCGGAACCTACGAGCAGTACTTC | CSARGSGTYEQYF
TRBJ1-6 | many | . | TRBV9 | TGTGCCAGCAGCGTAGAGGCAGGGAGGACCTATAATTCACCCCTCCACTTT | CASSVEAGRTYNSPLHF
TRBJ2-7 | many | . | TRBV23-1 | TGCGCCAGCAGTCGATCTGGAGTCCCCTACGAGCAGTACTTC | CASSRSGVPYEQYF
TRBJ2-3 | many | . | TRBV5-1 | TGCGCCAGCAGCGGCGACGTGGCCGCGACGCAGTATTTT | CASSGDVAATQYF
TRBJ2-7 | . | . | TRBV7-8 | TGTGCCAGCAGCTTATACCCCTTGGGGGGGGGCAAAAACGAGCAGTACTTC | CASSLYPLGGGKNEQYF
TRBJ2-3 | many | . | TRBV29-1 | TGCAGCGTTGACCTAGTGGCAGATACGCAGTATTTT | CSVDLVADTQYF
TRBJ2-1 | many | . | TRBV2 | TGTGCCAGCAGTGCAGACAACGAGCAGTTCTTC | CASSADNEQFF
TRBJ2-7 | many | . | TRBV27 | TGTGCCAGCAGTTTATTCGGGAGTAGCTACGAGCAGTACTTC | CASSLFGSSYEQYF
TRBJ2-7 | many | TRBD2 | TRBV20-1 | TGCAGTGCTAGAGGTGATAGCGGGAGCTCCTACGAGCAGTACTTC | CSARGDSGSSYEQYF
TRBJ2-3 | many | . | TRBV2 | TGTGCCAGCAGCCGGGACTCTACAATCACAGATACGCAGTATTTT | CASSRDSTITDTQYF
TRBJ1-4 | many | TRBD1 | TRBV12-3/TRBV12-4 | TGTGCAGCGGGGACAGGGGGTTCGACTAATGAAAAACTGTTTTTT | CAAGTGGSTNEKLFF
TRBJ2-2 | . | . | TRBV7-3 | TGTGCCAGCAGCTTAGGGACTAACACCGGGGAGCTGTTTTTT | CASSLGTNTGELFF
TRBJ2-2 | few | TRBD1 | TRBV6-5 | TGTGCCAGCAGTCGCGGACAGGGTCCCGGGGAGCTGTTTTTT | CASSRGQGPGELFF
TRBJ2-1 | many | . | TRBV6-5 | TGTGCCAGCAGTCGCACACTAAACAATGAGCAGTTCTTC | CASSRTLNNEQFF